This TCR beta chain comes out of a study of human T cells and chemical hapten exposure. As for the study in general: Among samples, TCR yields varied mainly because of small differences in pooled library volume. Overall study results and limits: The study found that DPC sensitization did not change TCRs above 1 in 1000 frequency.

Individual cDNA molecules received unique molecular identifiers in the library. One entry per CDR3 protein results from TCRdb running MiXCR on the reads. The sample has about 120,000 distinct CDR3 sequences; around 9% are singletons. Unfractionated whole blood served as the source for total RNA extraction. CDR1 is SQVTM, CDR2 ANQGSEA, per germline. V was trimmed by 4 bases and J by 4 bases, leaving 20 bases between them. The CDR3 runs 16 residues. This clonotype has only a few counts. Its antigen is undetermined. The sequence derives from a human donor in good health. Some clones in this sample may be carry-over from other donors' samples. The chain is built from TRBV29-1 and TRBJ2-1; D is possibly TRBD1 or TRBD2 (5 bases each). Sequencing input: whole blood. The CDR3 DNA is TGCAGCGTTGCCCCCCCTAAGGGACGGCAGTACAATGAGCAGTTCTTC. Protein product: CSVAPPKGRQYNEQFF.